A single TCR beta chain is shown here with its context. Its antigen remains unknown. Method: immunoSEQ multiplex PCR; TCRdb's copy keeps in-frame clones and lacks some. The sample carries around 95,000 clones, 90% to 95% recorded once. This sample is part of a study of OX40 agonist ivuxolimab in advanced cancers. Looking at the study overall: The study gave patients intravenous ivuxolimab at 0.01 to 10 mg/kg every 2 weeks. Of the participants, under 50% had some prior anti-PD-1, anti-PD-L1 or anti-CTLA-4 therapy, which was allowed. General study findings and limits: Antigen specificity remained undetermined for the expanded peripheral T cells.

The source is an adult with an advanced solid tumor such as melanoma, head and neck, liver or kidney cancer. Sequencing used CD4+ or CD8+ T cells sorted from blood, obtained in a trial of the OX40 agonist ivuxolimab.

In DNA form, the CDR3 reads TGTGCCAGCACCCGTGGCGGAACCATATTCCCCTACAATGAGCAGTTCTTC. Protein sequence: CASTRGGTIFPYNEQFF. The chain couples TRBV9 to TRBJ2-1; D is undetermined. Germline CDR1 and CDR2: SGDLS and YYNGEE. Trimming took 6 bases from V and 2 from J, leaving 21 bases between them. This CDR3 comprises 17 residues.